What follows describes a single TCR beta chain. Its antigen is not identified. These data belong to a study of T cell responses to AZD1222 COVID-19 vaccine. Study observations and caveats: Repertoires were obtained only post-peak T cell response. Donors skewed white British and female; clonal diversity was possibly underestimated. Spike-specific TCR depth and breadth grew after two AZD1222 doses.

This CDR3 has 13 amino acids. The germline V gene has CDR1 MGHRA and CDR2 YSYEKL. The V end was cut by 4 bases, the J end by 5 bases, with 11 bases between. Repertoires were generated with immunoSEQ multiplex PCR, while TCRdb's copy carries only in-frame clones and drops some. The sample has fewer than 150,000 clones, approximately 85% seen once. The gene calls are TRBV4-1 and TRBJ1-1; tentatively, D is TRBD1 (6 bases). Sequenced material: peripheral blood, taken 28 days after the second AZD1222 dose. The origin of this receptor is an adult who received the AZD1222 COVID-19 vaccine. CDR3 bases: TGCGCCAGCAGCCTAGAAACAGGGACTGAAGCTTTCTTT. It encodes CASSLETGTEAFF.